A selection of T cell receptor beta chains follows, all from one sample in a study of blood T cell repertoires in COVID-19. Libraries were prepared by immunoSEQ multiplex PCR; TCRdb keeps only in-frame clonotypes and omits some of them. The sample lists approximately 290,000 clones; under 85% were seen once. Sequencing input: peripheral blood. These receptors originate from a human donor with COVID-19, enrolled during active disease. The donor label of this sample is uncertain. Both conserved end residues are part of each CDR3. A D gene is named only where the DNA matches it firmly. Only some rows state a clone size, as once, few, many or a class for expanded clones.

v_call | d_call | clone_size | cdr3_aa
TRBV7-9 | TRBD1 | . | CASSLVGPGQYNSPLHF
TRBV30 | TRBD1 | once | CAWTPDRGRANEKLFF
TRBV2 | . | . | CASRALSSNQPQHF
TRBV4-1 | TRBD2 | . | CASSPGTSGSYEQYF
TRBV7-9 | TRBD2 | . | CASSPMGAGGPNTGELFF
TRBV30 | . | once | CAWSRAQGSQPQHF
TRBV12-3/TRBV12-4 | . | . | CASQAVRNSPLHF
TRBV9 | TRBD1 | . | CATGQGAANEKLFF
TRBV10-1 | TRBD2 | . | CASSLVSGRSTDTQYF
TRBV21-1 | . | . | CASSALWRVHEQFF
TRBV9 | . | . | CASSPTPGVINGYTF
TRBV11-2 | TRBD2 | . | CASSLSPGLGGETQYF
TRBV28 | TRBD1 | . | CASSLRRGPYEQYF
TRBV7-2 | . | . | CASTDSPSYNSPLHF
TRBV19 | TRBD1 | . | CASSTTGGGGNQPQHF
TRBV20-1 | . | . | CSSRVDTEAFF
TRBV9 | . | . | CASSVDPGTYEQYF
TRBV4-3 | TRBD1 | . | CASSQPRTGFSSGANVLTF
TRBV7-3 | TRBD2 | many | CASSPESGLAVDNEQFF
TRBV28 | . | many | CASSLWGSYGYTF
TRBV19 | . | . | CASSWGSGEGTEAFF
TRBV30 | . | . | CAWNMLNTEAFF
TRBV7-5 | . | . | CARSSTGLAGVYADTQYF
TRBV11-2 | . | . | CASSLRYSSYEQYF
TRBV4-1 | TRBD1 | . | CASSQDRDRVGYTF
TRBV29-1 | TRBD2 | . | CSVRLALPYEQYF
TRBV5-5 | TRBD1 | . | CASSSAGGDREKLFF
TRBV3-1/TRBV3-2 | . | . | CASSQAPLSGKLGQPQHF
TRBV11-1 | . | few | CASSFSSSGNTIYF
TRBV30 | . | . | CAWSVRGVFGYTF
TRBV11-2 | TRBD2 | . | CASSLDGGRTYGTDTQYF
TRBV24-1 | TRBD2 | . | CATSDRTSGTSTDTQYF
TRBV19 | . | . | CASRSGVWNTEAFF
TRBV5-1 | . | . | CASSKSPRNSGNTIYF
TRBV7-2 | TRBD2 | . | CASSLRGTSGSSTDTQYF
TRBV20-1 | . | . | CSASPGRQPQHF
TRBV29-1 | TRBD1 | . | CSVNRGQGYGYTF
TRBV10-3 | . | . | CATRDSVAVTNNSPLHF
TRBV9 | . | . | CASSSRGATDGGNTIYF
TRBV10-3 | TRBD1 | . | CAISLVDRKLGGELFF